The text below deals with one T cell receptor beta chain. This specimen includes other DNA sequences encoding the same CDR3. Time point of the sample: blood 4 weeks post-SBRT, at nephrectomy. Regarding treatment: 15 Gy SBRT to primary tumor, nephrectomy 4 weeks later. Generated by immunoSEQ multiplex PCR, the TCRdb table keeps only in-frame clones and is missing some. The sample yields about 170,000 clones, 88% seen once. These data come from a study of radiation and T cells in renal cell carcinoma. This CDR3 is 13 amino acids long. Trimming removed 0 bases from V and 7 bases from J, with 10 bases in between. Germline V gene data show CDR1 as LNHNV and CDR2 as YYDKDF (reference sequence).

The sequence derives from a woman between 50 and 59 years old with renal cell carcinoma. V is TRBV15 and J is TRBJ2-7; D not certain. Sample: blood, taken from a patient whose treatment included radiotherapy and nephrectomy. CDR3 residues: CATSRDRAREQYF. The CDR3 bases are TGTGCCACCAGCAGAGATCGGGCCCGGGAGCAGTACTTC.